A selection of T cell receptor beta chains follows, all from one sample in a study of OX40 agonist ivuxolimab in advanced cancers. The table came from immunoSEQ multiplex PCR; TCRdb's copy has only in-frame clones and leaves some out. Among about 120,000 clones listed, about 94% were seen once. The sequencing here drew on CD4+ or CD8+ T cells sorted from blood, taken in a trial of the OX40 agonist ivuxolimab. The receptors derive from an adult with an advanced solid tumor such as melanoma, head and neck, liver or kidney cancer. Each CDR3 is given with its conserved first and last residue. The order of the fields is clone size, D gene, V gene, J gene, CDR3 protein, CDR3 DNA. D genes are given only for firm matches. Part of the rows lack a size; the others show once, few, many or a class for expanded clones.

clone_size: -; d_call: -; v_call: TRBV19; j_call: TRBJ1-1; cdr3_aa: CASSYLGTTEAFF; cdr3_nt: TGTGCCAGTAGTTATTTGGGGACGACTGAAGCTTTCTTT
clone_size: -; d_call: TRBD2; v_call: TRBV5-4; j_call: TRBJ2-2; cdr3_aa: CASSPAGASGSGGELFF; cdr3_nt: TGTGCCAGCAGCCCGGCAGGGGCTAGCGGGAGTGGCGGGGAGCTGTTTTTT
clone_size: -; d_call: -; v_call: TRBV6-1; j_call: TRBJ2-1; cdr3_aa: CASSKRLDGNNEQFF; cdr3_nt: TGTGCCAGCAGTAAACGACTGGACGGAAACAATGAGCAGTTCTTC
clone_size: -; d_call: -; v_call: TRBV25-1; j_call: TRBJ1-5; cdr3_aa: CASSVGYQPQHF; cdr3_nt: TGTGCCAGCAGTGTAGGTTATCAGCCCCAGCATTTT
clone_size: -; d_call: -; v_call: TRBV9; j_call: TRBJ2-1; cdr3_aa: CASSVTSTSYNEQFF; cdr3_nt: TGTGCCAGCAGCGTAACCTCAACATCCTACAATGAGCAGTTCTTC
clone_size: -; d_call: -; v_call: TRBV11-2; j_call: TRBJ2-3; cdr3_aa: CASSLDGSLAQYF; cdr3_nt: TGTGCCAGCAGCTTAGATGGTAGTTTAGCGCAGTATTTT
clone_size: -; d_call: -; v_call: TRBV28; j_call: TRBJ1-1; cdr3_aa: CASRSAGRGTEAFF; cdr3_nt: TGTGCCAGCAGGTCAGCCGGACGGGGCACTGAAGCTTTCTTT
clone_size: -; d_call: -; v_call: TRBV6-5; j_call: TRBJ2-7; cdr3_aa: CASSPRGGGWYEQYF; cdr3_nt: TGTGCCAGCAGCCCCCGGGGAGGGGGCTGGTACGAGCAGTACTTC
clone_size: -; d_call: -; v_call: TRBV7-9; j_call: TRBJ2-1; cdr3_aa: CASSPRVSYNEQFF; cdr3_nt: TGTGCCAGCAGCCCCCGAGTCTCCTACAATGAGCAGTTCTTC
clone_size: -; d_call: -; v_call: TRBV18; j_call: TRBJ2-5; cdr3_aa: CASSQGPRQETQYF; cdr3_nt: TGTGCCAGCTCACAGGGGCCGAGACAAGAGACCCAGTACTTC
clone_size: -; d_call: -; v_call: TRBV5-1; j_call: TRBJ2-4; cdr3_aa: CASKRGRDDIQYF; cdr3_nt: TGCGCCAGCAAGAGGGGAAGGGATGACATTCAGTACTTC
clone_size: once; d_call: -; v_call: TRBV28; j_call: TRBJ1-1; cdr3_aa: CASSLRYTEAFF; cdr3_nt: TGTGCCAGCAGTTTGAGGTACACTGAAGCTTTCTTT
clone_size: -; d_call: -; v_call: TRBV6-1; j_call: TRBJ2-1; cdr3_aa: CASSGLFSSYNEQFF; cdr3_nt: TGTGCCAGCAGCGGGTTGTTTTCCTCCTACAATGAGCAGTTCTTC
clone_size: -; d_call: TRBD1; v_call: TRBV5-1; j_call: TRBJ1-2; cdr3_aa: CASSLGTGFGYTF; cdr3_nt: TGCGCCAGCAGCTTGGGGACAGGGTTCGGCTACACCTTC
clone_size: -; d_call: -; v_call: TRBV7-4; j_call: TRBJ1-5; cdr3_aa: CASSPYLGEEPNQPQHF; cdr3_nt: TGTGCCAGCAGCCCGTACCTAGGGGAGGAGCCCAATCAGCCCCAGCATTTT
clone_size: -; d_call: -; v_call: TRBV28; j_call: TRBJ2-5; cdr3_aa: CASSSDSRVETQYF; cdr3_nt: TGTGCCAGCAGTTCCGACAGTCGCGTCGAGACCCAGTACTTC
clone_size: -; d_call: -; v_call: TRBV15; j_call: TRBJ1-3; cdr3_aa: CATSRGTAASSGNTIYF; cdr3_nt: TGTGCCACCAGCAGAGGGACAGCCGCGAGCTCTGGAAACACCATATATTTT
clone_size: -; d_call: -; v_call: TRBV27; j_call: TRBJ1-4; cdr3_aa: CASRPGPSEKLFF; cdr3_nt: TGTGCCAGCAGACCGGGGCCCTCAGAAAAACTGTTTTTT
clone_size: once; d_call: TRBD1; v_call: TRBV2; j_call: TRBJ2-1; cdr3_aa: CASRTGQGAYNEQFF; cdr3_nt: TGTGCCAGCAGGACGGGACAGGGGGCCTACAATGAGCAGTTCTTC
clone_size: few; d_call: -; v_call: TRBV5-1; j_call: TRBJ2-7; cdr3_aa: CASSLGGRFNEQYF; cdr3_nt: TGCGCCAGCAGCTTGGGAGGGAGGTTCAACGAGCAGTACTTC
clone_size: -; d_call: -; v_call: TRBV14; j_call: TRBJ2-1; cdr3_aa: CASSQDSYNEQFF; cdr3_nt: TGTGCCAGCAGCCAAGACAGCTACAATGAGCAGTTCTTC
clone_size: -; d_call: -; v_call: TRBV5-1; j_call: TRBJ2-3; cdr3_aa: CASSLFRSTDTQYF; cdr3_nt: TGCGCCAGCAGCTTGTTTCGGAGCACAGATACGCAGTATTTT
clone_size: -; d_call: -; v_call: TRBV28; j_call: TRBJ2-3; cdr3_aa: CATNPLGLHTDTQYF; cdr3_nt: TGTGCCACCAATCCACTGGGGTTGCACACAGATACGCAGTATTTT
clone_size: -; d_call: TRBD1; v_call: TRBV30; j_call: TRBJ1-4; cdr3_aa: CAWSVHGTGGEKLFF; cdr3_nt: TGTGCCTGGAGTGTACACGGGACAGGGGGTGAAAAACTGTTTTTT
clone_size: -; d_call: TRBD1; v_call: TRBV28; j_call: TRBJ2-7; cdr3_aa: CASNSPTGQGAKQYF; cdr3_nt: TGTGCCAGCAATAGCCCGACGGGACAGGGGGCAAAGCAGTACTTC
clone_size: -; d_call: TRBD1; v_call: TRBV7-8; j_call: TRBJ1-5; cdr3_aa: CASSSGQGQIYSNQPQHF; cdr3_nt: TGTGCCAGCAGCTCGGGACAGGGCCAAATTTATAGCAATCAGCCCCAGCATTTT
clone_size: -; d_call: -; v_call: TRBV7-2; j_call: TRBJ1-2; cdr3_aa: CASSLDVWGTYGYTF; cdr3_nt: TGTGCCAGCAGCTTAGATGTTTGGGGGACCTATGGCTACACCTTC
clone_size: -; d_call: -; v_call: TRBV2; j_call: TRBJ2-2; cdr3_aa: CASGGPGGTAGELFF; cdr3_nt: TGTGCCAGCGGGGGGCCGGGGGGCACGGCCGGGGAGCTGTTTTTT
clone_size: few; d_call: -; v_call: TRBV7-2; j_call: TRBJ1-6; cdr3_aa: CASSLGLPGGSPLHF; cdr3_nt: TGTGCCAGCAGCTTAGGCCTCCCTGGTGGTTCACCCCTCCACTTT
clone_size: -; d_call: TRBD1; v_call: TRBV18; j_call: TRBJ1-1; cdr3_aa: CASSRPGQGTEAFF; cdr3_nt: TGTGCCAGCTCACGACCGGGACAGGGGACTGAAGCTTTCTTT
clone_size: -; d_call: TRBD2; v_call: TRBV4-1; j_call: TRBJ2-1; cdr3_aa: CASSQRALAGVNEQFF; cdr3_nt: TGCGCCAGCAGCCAAAGGGCTCTAGCGGGAGTGAATGAGCAGTTCTTC
clone_size: -; d_call: -; v_call: TRBV28; j_call: TRBJ2-7; cdr3_aa: CASSSPVRDNYEQYF; cdr3_nt: TGTGCCAGCAGTTCCCCCGTGCGGGACAACTACGAGCAGTACTTC
clone_size: -; d_call: -; v_call: TRBV10-3; j_call: TRBJ1-1; cdr3_aa: CAIRRQENTEAFF; cdr3_nt: TGTGCCATCAGGAGACAGGAAAACACTGAAGCTTTCTTT
clone_size: -; d_call: -; v_call: TRBV11-2; j_call: TRBJ2-3; cdr3_aa: CASSFNRGLPSTDTQYF; cdr3_nt: TGTGCCAGCAGCTTTAACAGGGGACTTCCATCCACAGATACGCAGTATTTT
clone_size: -; d_call: -; v_call: TRBV4-2; j_call: TRBJ2-2; cdr3_aa: CASSQDHRPTALFF; cdr3_nt: TGTGCCAGCAGCCAAGATCATAGGCCCACCGCGCTGTTTTTT
clone_size: -; d_call: TRBD1; v_call: TRBV6-5; j_call: TRBJ2-5; cdr3_aa: CASSRRDRIQETQYF; cdr3_nt: TGTGCCAGCAGTCGTCGGGACAGGATCCAAGAGACCCAGTACTTC
clone_size: -; d_call: -; v_call: TRBV29-1; j_call: TRBJ2-7; cdr3_aa: CSVGPHQDEQYF; cdr3_nt: TGCAGCGTTGGCCCCCACCAGGACGAGCAGTACTTC
clone_size: -; d_call: TRBD1; v_call: TRBV4-2; j_call: TRBJ1-2; cdr3_aa: CASSQAQGVVGYTF; cdr3_nt: TGTGCCAGCAGCCAAGCGCAGGGGGTCGTAGGCTACACCTTC
clone_size: -; d_call: TRBD1; v_call: TRBV28; j_call: TRBJ1-2; cdr3_aa: CASRQQGGLYGHTF; cdr3_nt: TGTGCCAGCAGACAACAGGGGGGGCTCTATGGCCACACCTTC
clone_size: -; d_call: -; v_call: TRBV19; j_call: TRBJ1-2; cdr3_aa: CASSPVGPHSPWNYGYTF; cdr3_nt: TGTGCCAGTAGTCCCGTTGGGCCTCATTCTCCATGGAACTATGGCTACACCTTC
clone_size: -; d_call: -; v_call: TRBV7-9; j_call: TRBJ2-3; cdr3_aa: CASSLDGGPGTDTQYF; cdr3_nt: TGTGCCAGCAGCTTAGACGGGGGGCCGGGCACAGATACGCAGTATTTT
clone_size: -; d_call: -; v_call: TRBV7-9; j_call: TRBJ2-3; cdr3_aa: CASSAQKGTDTQYF; cdr3_nt: TGTGCCAGCAGCGCCCAAAAAGGTACAGATACGCAGTATTTT
clone_size: -; d_call: -; v_call: TRBV28; j_call: TRBJ1-6; cdr3_aa: CASSFGGESYNSPLHF; cdr3_nt: TGTGCCAGCAGTTTCGGTGGGGAGTCCTATAATTCACCCCTCCACTTT
clone_size: -; d_call: -; v_call: TRBV19; j_call: TRBJ2-7; cdr3_aa: CASSGRGTYEQYF; cdr3_nt: TGTGCCAGTAGTGGACGCGGCACCTACGAGCAGTACTTC
clone_size: -; d_call: TRBD2; v_call: TRBV19; j_call: TRBJ2-5; cdr3_aa: CASSSGSGRGTQYF; cdr3_nt: TGTGCCAGTAGTAGCGGGAGCGGTCGAGGGACCCAGTACTTC
clone_size: -; d_call: TRBD1; v_call: TRBV28; j_call: TRBJ1-1; cdr3_aa: CASSFTYRGPTEAFF; cdr3_nt: TGTGCCAGCAGTTTTACCTACAGGGGGCCCACTGAAGCTTTCTTT
clone_size: -; d_call: -; v_call: TRBV9; j_call: TRBJ1-2; cdr3_aa: CASSGDRTANYGYTF; cdr3_nt: TGTGCCAGCAGCGGCGACAGGACCGCTAACTATGGCTACACCTTC
clone_size: -; d_call: TRBD1; v_call: TRBV7-9; j_call: TRBJ1-4; cdr3_aa: CASSRPGTGGTNEKLFF; cdr3_nt: TGTGCCAGCAGCAGACCCGGGACAGGGGGAACTAATGAAAAACTGTTTTTT
clone_size: -; d_call: TRBD2; v_call: TRBV7-2; j_call: TRBJ2-3; cdr3_aa: CASSLRSGGAPDTQYF; cdr3_nt: TGTGCCAGCAGCTTAAGGAGCGGGGGGGCCCCAGATACGCAGTATTTT
clone_size: once; d_call: TRBD1; v_call: TRBV9; j_call: TRBJ1-2; cdr3_aa: CASSVARTGGESNYGYTF; cdr3_nt: TGTGCCAGCAGCGTAGCCCGGACAGGGGGAGAATCGAACTATGGCTACACCTTC
clone_size: -; d_call: -; v_call: TRBV20-1; j_call: TRBJ2-1; cdr3_aa: CSARVGQEQFF; cdr3_nt: TGCAGTGCTAGAGTAGGGCAAGAGCAGTTCTTC
clone_size: -; d_call: -; v_call: TRBV25-1; j_call: TRBJ1-4; cdr3_aa: CASSPREFATNEKLFF; cdr3_nt: TGTGCCAGCAGCCCCAGAGAGTTTGCAACTAATGAAAAACTGTTTTTT
clone_size: -; d_call: -; v_call: TRBV18; j_call: TRBJ1-1; cdr3_aa: CASWGGNTEAFF; cdr3_nt: TGTGCCAGCTGGGGAGGGAACACTGAAGCTTTCTTT